The sequence of this T cell receptor (beta chain) was determined in a study of blood T cell repertoires in COVID-19. The overall study: Whether acute or convalescent, the COVID-19 samples came from the United States, Italy and Spain. The analysed material was cDNA or gDNA that came from T cells, B-cell-depleted T cells, or PBMCs.

Original handling: Amplifying reference gene primers gave estimates of nucleated cell counts. Clones were read by immunoSEQ multiplex PCR, and TCRdb kept only the in-frame ones, dropping some. D and trimming were read from the DNA, whereas the V and J calls and clone size are those reported in that table. The sample comprises around 130,000 clones, roughly 78% of which are singletons, and 16% rests with the top ten. This clone came up many times. The CDR3 is 15 amino acids. The V end lost 4 bases, the J end lost 3 bases, and 16 bases lay between the germline ends. Germline assignment: CDR1 LNHDA and CDR2 SQIVND (reference sequence).

The J gene is TRBJ2-7, the V gene TRBV19; possibly TRBD1 for D (6 bases). Sequenced: peripheral blood. The source is a man aged 55 to 69 with active or convalescent COVID-19. The CDR3 protein is CASSRNRDGVYEQYF. The CDR3 DNA follows: TGTGCCAGTAGTAGGAACAGGGACGGAGTCTACGAGCAGTACTTC.